The next 22 T cell receptor beta chains were all read from a single sample in a study of OX40 agonist ivuxolimab in advanced cancers. The protocol used for the library was the immunoSEQ multiplex PCR assay. Entries here come from immuneACCESS through TCRdb and include only in-frame sequences with V and J called. Some clones fail to appear in such tables; in the studies checked, an unresolved V gene covers under half of the shortfall, and the cause of the remainder is unknown. For this sample the table gives 75,000 to 100,000 clones, of which approximately 80% were detected only once. The ten largest clones capture less than 6% of the sample. This sample comprised CD4+ or CD8+ T cells sorted from blood, obtained in a trial of the OX40 agonist ivuxolimab. The source of these receptors is an adult with an advanced solid tumor such as melanoma, head and neck, liver or kidney cancer.

The chain combines TRBV9 with TRBJ2-3; 8 bases fit TRBD1. Germline-derived CDR1 and CDR2 are SGDLS and YYNGEE. The CDR3 loop spans 16 amino acids. V shed 3 bases and J 6 bases; nucleotides not matched to a gene: 12. DNA for the CDR3: TGTGCCAGCAGCGCCGGCCAAAACCAGGGGGCGGATACGCAGTATTTT. Amino acid sequence: CASSAGQNQGADTQYF.

The rearrangement links TRBV12-5 to TRBJ1-1; 11 bases line up with TRBD1. The CDR3 has 17 residues. Per the germline V gene, CDR1 is LGHNT and CDR2 is FRNRAP. J gave up 5 bases and V 0 bases, and 8 bases lay outside the gene matches. CDR3 amino acids: CASGLVLDRGLGTEAFF. CDR3 in DNA: TGTGCTAGTGGTTTGGTGTTGGACAGGGGGCTGGGGACTGAAGCTTTCTTT. Together with reference TRBV12-5 and TRBJ1-1, the CDR3 gives the full variable domain: DARVTQTPRHKVTEMGQEVTMRCQPILGHNTVFWYRQTMMQGLELLAYFRNRAPLDDSGMPKDRFSAEMPDATLATLKIQPSEPRDSAVYFCASGLVLDRGLGTEAFFGQGTRLTVV.

The chain carries TRBV5-1 and TRBJ2-1; 13 positions agree with TRBD2. With 2 bases clipped from V and 0 bases from J, the junction kept 5 bases outside the gene matches. CDR3 length: 18 residues. The germline V gene encodes CDR1 SGHRS and CDR2 YFSETQ. CDR3 in amino acids: CASSFTSGGASSYNEQFF. The CDR3 coding sequence is TGCGCCAGCAGCTTTACTAGCGGGGGGGCTAGCTCCTACAATGAGCAGTTCTTC.

This chain joins TRBV10-2 and TRBJ1-5, with TRBD1 matching over 7 bases. Germline values: CDR1 WSHSY, CDR2 SAAADI. The CDR3 is 15 residues long. Trimming took 4 bases from V and 5 from J; bases not matched to a gene: 8. The CDR3 DNA reads TGCGCCAGCAGTGGAGGGGGCTTACCAGATCAGCCCCAGCATTTT. Its translation: CASSGGGLPDQPQHF.

About this clone: Other DNA sequences in the same sample also yield this CDR3. The chain carries TRBV7-9 and TRBJ2-7; D possibly uses TRBD1 or TRBD2 (6 bases each). Trimming removed 1 base at V and 5 bases at J, with 18 bases between. CDR3 length: 16 residues. Germline CDR1 is SEHNR and CDR2 is FQNEAQ (reference sequence). DNA for the CDR3: TGTGCCAGCAGCTTAGGGGGTCGGGGGCCCTTACACGAGCAGTACTTC. Its translation is CASSLGGRGPLHEQYF.

This sequence joins TRBV6-5 and TRBJ2-1; D call uncertain. The CDR3 contains 12 residues. Trimming took off 7 bases at V and 6 bases at J, with 10 bases between the two ends. Germline lookup yields CDR1 MNHEY and CDR2 SVGAGI. The CDR3 nucleotides read TGTGCCAGCAATCGGAGCCCCAATGAGCAGTTCTTC. This codes for CASNRSPNEQFF.

The chain has TRBV5-1 and TRBJ2-2; perhaps TRBD2 as D (5 bases). Germline CDR1 reads SGHRS; CDR2 reads YFSETQ. The germline V and J ends were trimmed by 0 bases and 5 bases, with 8 bases remaining between them. The CDR3 runs to 14 residues. The CDR3 here is CASSLDEGTGELFF. The DNA of the CDR3 is TGCGCCAGCAGCTTGGATGAGGGTACCGGGGAGCTGTTTTTT.

The chain is built from TRBV5-1 and TRBJ1-3; D is ambiguous. The CDR3 spans 13 residues. Per germline, CDR1 SGHRS and CDR2 YFSETQ. The germline V and J ends were trimmed by 0 bases and 2 bases, with 3 bases remaining between them. The CDR3, as DNA: TGCGCCAGCAGCTTGGAGGCTGGAAACACCATATATTTT. Translated, it gives CASSLEAGNTIYF.

The chain has TRBV9 and TRBJ2-7; TRBD1 matches at 12 bases. CDR1 SGDLS and CDR2 YYNGEE come from the germline V gene. Trimming at V came to 4 bases and at J to 0 bases, leaving 8 bases not matched to a gene. CDR3 length equals 17 residues. CDR3 sequence reads: CASSPSGTGGLSYEQYF. The CDR3 DNA reads as TGTGCCAGCAGCCCTAGTGGGACAGGGGGCCTCTCCTACGAGCAGTACTTC.

The chain couples TRBV5-1 to TRBJ2-5; 7 bases match TRBD2. Looked up from germline, CDR1 is SGHRS and CDR2 is YFSETQ. The CDR3 length is 14 residues. J was trimmed by 5 bases and V by 3 bases; bases with no gene match: 7. CDR3 in DNA: TGCGCCAGCAGCTCCGGACTAGTCGGGGAGACCCAGTACTTC. This codes for CASSSGLVGETQYF.

The chain joins TRBV7-2 to TRBJ2-1, with D perhaps matching TRBD2 (5 bases). The CDR3 extends over 15 amino acids. Per the germline V gene, CDR1 is SGHTA and CDR2 is FQGNSA. Trimming took 1 base from V and 3 from J, leaving 10 bases between them. The CDR3 loop reads CASSLGAASYNEQFF. CDR3 DNA: TGTGCCAGCAGCTTAGGAGCGGCGAGCTACAATGAGCAGTTCTTC.

The chain has TRBV7-9 and TRBJ2-5, with D perhaps TRBD2 (7 bases). Trimming cost V 0 bases and J 4 bases, with 9 bases left between them. CDR1 is SEHNR and CDR2 is FQNEAQ in the germline V gene (reference sequence). CDR3 length: 14 amino acids. This CDR3 reads CASSLAGGLETQYF. The CDR3 bases are TGTGCCAGCAGCTTAGCGGGGGGGCTAGAGACCCAGTACTTC.

In its sample, this clone was seen a few times. The chain uses TRBV5-1 and TRBJ2-7, with D perhaps TRBD1 (6 bases). This CDR3 has 11 residues. Trimming cost V 7 bases and J 4 bases, with 9 bases left between them. Germline lookup yields CDR1 SGHRS and CDR2 YFSETQ. DNA for the CDR3: TGCGCCAGCCTTACAGGGTACGAGCAGTACTTC. Encoded protein: CASLTGYEQYF.

CDR3 DNA sequence: TGTGCCAGTAGTGCCGGGGGGTTCGGCAATGAGCAGTTCTTC. Its translation: CASSAGGFGNEQFF. The V and J genes are TRBV19 and TRBJ2-1, with 7 bases lining up with TRBD2. Losses at the gene ends were 5 bases for V and 6 bases for J; bases not matched to a gene: 7. The germline gives CDR1 LNHDA, CDR2 SQIVND (reference sequence). CDR3 size: 14 residues.

The chain links TRBV7-9 to TRBJ2-3; 14 nucleotides line up with TRBD2. This CDR3 comprises 18 residues. V was pared by 7 bases and J by 5 bases, with 14 bases of the junction left unmatched. CDR1 and CDR2 from the germline V gene are SEHNR and FQNEAQ (reference sequence). CDR3 region: CASINTGTSGGSGDTQYF. The DNA for the CDR3 is TGTGCCAGCATCAATACCGGGACTAGCGGGGGCTCGGGAGATACGCAGTATTTT. The whole variable domain, remainder taken from reference TRBV7-9 and TRBJ2-3, is DTGVSQNPRHKITKRGQNVTFRCDPISEHNRLYWYRQTLGQGPEFLTYFQNEAQLEKSRLLSDRFSAERPKGSFSTLEIQRTEQGDSAMYLCASINTGTSGGSGDTQYFGPGTRLTVL.

V and J are TRBV6-5 and TRBJ1-1; perhaps TRBD1 as D (5 bases). The CDR3 runs 15 residues. In germline, CDR1 is MNHEY, CDR2 SVGAGI. V was trimmed by 0 bases and J by 0 bases, leaving 8 bases between them. The CDR3 DNA follows: TGTGCCAGCAGTTACTCGAGGGGCCTGAACACTGAAGCTTTCTTT. It codes for CASSYSRGLNTEAFF.

This chain connects TRBV7-2 to TRBJ2-6; 9 nucleotides align to TRBD2. Trimming at V came to 0 bases and at J to 2 bases, leaving 2 bases not matched to a gene. This CDR3 is 17 amino acids long. Germline values: CDR1 SGHTA, CDR2 FQGNSA. CDR3 in amino acids: CASSLASGRTGANVLTF. CDR3 nucleotides: TGTGCCAGCAGCTTAGCTAGCGGGAGAACTGGGGCCAACGTCCTGACTTTC.

V usage is TRBV7-2 and J usage is TRBJ1-1; no definite D call. From germline, CDR1 is SGHTA and CDR2 FQGNSA. This CDR3 is 13 amino acids long. With 5 bases removed from V and 2 bases from J, the gap between germline ends came to 9 bases. The CDR3 spells CASSASRNTEAFF. In DNA form, the CDR3 reads TGTGCCAGCAGCGCCAGTAGAAACACTGAAGCTTTCTTT. Based on the CDR3 plus reference TRBV7-2 and TRBJ1-1, the full variable domain is GAGVSQSPSNKVTEKGKDVELRCDPISGHTALYWYRQSLGQGLEFLIYFQGNSAPDKSGLPSDRFSAERTGGSVSTLTIQRTQQEDSAVYLCASSASRNTEAFFGQGTRLTVV.

This clone occurred a few times. The V and J genes are TRBV19 and TRBJ1-4, with TRBD1 matching 9 bases. V was pared by 3 bases and J by 0 bases, with 2 bases of the junction left unmatched. The CDR3 spans 16 residues. Per germline, CDR1 LNHDA and CDR2 SQIVND (reference sequence). This CDR3 is CASSIRQGATNEKLFF. CDR3 coding DNA: TGTGCCAGTAGTATTAGACAGGGGGCAACTAATGAAAAACTGTTTTTT.

The table lists this clone with a few counts. This sequence joins TRBV9 and TRBJ1-2; D ambiguous. CDR3 length: 13 residues. V was pared by 0 bases and J by 5 bases, with 8 bases between. Germline loops: CDR1 SGDLS, CDR2 YYNGEE. CDR3 sequence (DNA): TGTGCCAGCAGCGTAGATAAGGAGTATGGCTACACCTTC. Its translation: CASSVDKEYGYTF.

This rearrangement joins TRBV29-1 to TRBJ1-1; no firm D call. CDR3 size: 10 residues. V was pared by 6 bases and J by 5 bases, with 7 bases between. The germline V gene encodes CDR1 SQVTM and CDR2 ANQGSEA. The CDR3 coding sequence is TGCAGCGTACTTATAACTGAAGCTTTCTTT. Its translation: CSVLITEAFF.

This clone was observed a handful of times. The chain employs TRBV7-9 and TRBJ1-2; 10 bases line up with TRBD1. Germline CDR1 and CDR2: SEHNR and FQNEAQ (reference sequence). The V and J ends lost 8 bases and 7 bases, in that order; junction bases with no gene match: 10. The CDR3 is 14 residues long. The CDR3 protein is CASSPGQGYGGYTF. In DNA form, the CDR3 reads TGTGCCAGCTCTCCGGGACAGGGGTACGGTGGCTACACCTTC.